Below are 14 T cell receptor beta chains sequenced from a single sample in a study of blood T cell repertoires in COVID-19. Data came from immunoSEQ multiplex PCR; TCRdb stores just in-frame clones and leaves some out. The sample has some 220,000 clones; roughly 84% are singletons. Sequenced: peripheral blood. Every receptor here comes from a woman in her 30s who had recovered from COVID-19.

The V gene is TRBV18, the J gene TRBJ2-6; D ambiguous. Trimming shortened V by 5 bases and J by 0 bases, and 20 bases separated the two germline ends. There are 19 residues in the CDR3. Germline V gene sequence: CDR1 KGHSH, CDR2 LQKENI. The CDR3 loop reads CASSSLRSPVSSGANVLTF. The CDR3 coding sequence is TGTGCCAGCTCATCGCTCCGGTCCCCGGTCTCCTCTGGGGCCAACGTCCTGACTTTC.

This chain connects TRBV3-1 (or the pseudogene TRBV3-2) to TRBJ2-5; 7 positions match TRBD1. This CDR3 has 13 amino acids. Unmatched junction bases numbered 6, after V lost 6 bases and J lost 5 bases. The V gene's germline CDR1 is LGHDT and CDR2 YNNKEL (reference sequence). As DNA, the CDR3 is TGTGCCAGCAGGATCAGGGGGAGTGAGACCCAGTACTTC. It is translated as CASRIRGSETQYF.

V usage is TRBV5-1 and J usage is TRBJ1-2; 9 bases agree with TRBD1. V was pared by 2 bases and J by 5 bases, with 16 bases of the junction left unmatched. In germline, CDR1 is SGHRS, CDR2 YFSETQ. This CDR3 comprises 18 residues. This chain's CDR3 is CASSLSSRDRERKYGYTF. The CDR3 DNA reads TGCGCCAGCAGCTTATCGTCCCGGGACAGGGAGAGGAAGTATGGCTACACCTTC.

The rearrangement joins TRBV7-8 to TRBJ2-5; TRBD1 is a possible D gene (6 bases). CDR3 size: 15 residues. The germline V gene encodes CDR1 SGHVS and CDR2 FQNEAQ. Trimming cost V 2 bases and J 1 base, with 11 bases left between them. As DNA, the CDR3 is TGTGCCAGCAGCTTAAGTCGGGACACCCAAGAGACCCAGTACTTC. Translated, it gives CASSLSRDTQETQYF.

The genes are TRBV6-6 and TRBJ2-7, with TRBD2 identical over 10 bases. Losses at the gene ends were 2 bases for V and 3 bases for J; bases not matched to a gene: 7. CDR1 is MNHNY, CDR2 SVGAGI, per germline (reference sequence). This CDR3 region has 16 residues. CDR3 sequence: CASSYRRTSGSYEQYF. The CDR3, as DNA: TGTGCCAGCAGTTACCGAAGGACTAGCGGAAGCTACGAGCAGTACTTC.

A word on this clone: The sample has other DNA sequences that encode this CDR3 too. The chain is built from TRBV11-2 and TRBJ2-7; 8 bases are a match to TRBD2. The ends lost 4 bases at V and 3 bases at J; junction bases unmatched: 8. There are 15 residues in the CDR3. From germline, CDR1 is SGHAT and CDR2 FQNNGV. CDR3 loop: CASSSGLAGFYEQYF. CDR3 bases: TGTGCCAGCAGCTCAGGATTAGCGGGGTTCTACGAGCAGTACTTC. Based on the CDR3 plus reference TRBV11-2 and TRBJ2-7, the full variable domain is EAGVAQSPRYKIIEKRQSVAFWCNPISGHATLYWYQQILGQGPKLLIQFQNNGVVDDSQLPKDRFSAERLKGVDSTLKIQPAKLEDSAVYLCASSSGLAGFYEQYFGPGTRLTVT.

In DNA form, the CDR3 reads TGTGCCAGCAGTTTGGGCCGGGTGGGGGGTTCCTACGAGCAGTACTTC. Protein: CASSLGRVGGSYEQYF. The chain recombines TRBV28 with TRBJ2-7, with D possibly TRBD2 on 6 matching bases. V was shortened by 3 bases and J by 1 base, with 16 bases between the two germline ends. This CDR3 region has 16 residues. Germline CDR1 is MDHEN and CDR2 is SYDVKM.

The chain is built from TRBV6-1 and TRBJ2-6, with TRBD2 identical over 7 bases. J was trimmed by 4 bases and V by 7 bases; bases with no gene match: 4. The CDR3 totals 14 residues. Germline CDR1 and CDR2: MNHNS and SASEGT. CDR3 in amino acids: CASTGGSGANVLTF. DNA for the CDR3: TGTGCCAGCACCGGGGGGTCCGGGGCCAACGTCCTGACTTTC.

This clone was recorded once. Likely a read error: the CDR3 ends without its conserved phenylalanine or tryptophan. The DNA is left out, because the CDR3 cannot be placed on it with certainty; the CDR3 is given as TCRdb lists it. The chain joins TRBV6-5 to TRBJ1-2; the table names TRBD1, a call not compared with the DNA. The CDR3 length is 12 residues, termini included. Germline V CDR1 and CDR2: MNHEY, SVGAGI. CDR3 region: CATEKGADREEI.

CDR3 coding DNA: TGTGCCAGCAGTGAACAAGGGAGTAACACTGAAGCTTTCTTT. Its protein product is CASSEQGSNTEAFF. The chain has TRBV6-1 and TRBJ1-1; the D is unclear. V was clipped by 2 bases and J by 2 bases, with 9 bases between them. The CDR3 has 14 amino acids. The germline V gene has CDR1 MNHNS and CDR2 SASEGT.

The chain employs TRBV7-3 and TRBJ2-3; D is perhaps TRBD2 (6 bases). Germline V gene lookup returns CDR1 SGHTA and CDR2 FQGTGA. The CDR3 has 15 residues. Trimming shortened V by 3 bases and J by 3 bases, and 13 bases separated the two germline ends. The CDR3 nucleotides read TGTGCCAGCAGCTTGAGGGACTTTGAGACAGATACGCAGTATTTT. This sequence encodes CASSLRDFETDTQYF.

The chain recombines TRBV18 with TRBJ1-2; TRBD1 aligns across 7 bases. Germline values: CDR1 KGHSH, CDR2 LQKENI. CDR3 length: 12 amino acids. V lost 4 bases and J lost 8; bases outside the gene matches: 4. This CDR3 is CASSQTGDGYTF. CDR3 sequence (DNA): TGTGCCAGCTCACAAACAGGGGACGGCTACACCTTC.

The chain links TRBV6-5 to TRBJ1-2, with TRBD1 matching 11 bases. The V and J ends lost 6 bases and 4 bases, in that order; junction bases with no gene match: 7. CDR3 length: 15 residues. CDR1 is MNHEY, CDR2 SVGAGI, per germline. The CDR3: CASSMDRGRTYGYTF. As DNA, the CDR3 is TGTGCCAGCAGCATGGACAGGGGGCGCACCTATGGCTACACCTTC.

The CDR3 DNA reads TGTGCCAGCAGCGTACAACAGGACAATGAGCAGTTCTTC. Translation gives CASSVQQDNEQFF. This chain joins TRBV11-3 and TRBJ2-1; D is perhaps TRBD1 (5 bases). The germline V and J ends were trimmed by 5 bases and 5 bases, with 10 bases remaining between them. Germline CDR1 SGHNT, CDR2 YENEEA. This CDR3 has 13 amino acids. The full variable domain, in which reference TRBV11-3 and TRBJ2-1 provide the parts outside the CDR3, is EAGVVQSPRYKIIEKKQPVAFWCNPISGHNTLYWYLQNLGQGPELLIRYENEEAVDDSQLPKDRFSAERLKGVDSTLKIQPAELGDSAVYLCASSVQQDNEQFFGPGTRLTVL.